Described below is a single T cell receptor beta chain sequence and its context. CDR1 and CDR2 from the germline V gene are GTSNPN and SVGIG (reference sequence). The CDR3 covers 13 residues. The V end lost 3 bases, the J end lost 7 bases, and 13 bases lay between the germline ends. These data come from a study of cytomegalovirus exposure and HLA in healthy donors. PCR amplification relied on 60 Vbeta primers (plus 13 Jbeta primers). Produced via immunoSEQ multiplex PCR; TCRdb's table is partial and in-frame only. In the table there are around 93,000 clones, about 79% of which are singletons. This TCR came from a man in his forties or fifties in good health and CMV-seronegative. The gene calls are TRBV30 and TRBJ2-1; the D is unclear. The source material was PBMCs. The CDR3 region has the DNA TGTGCCTGGAGCACTACCTCGAGGAATGAGCAGTTCTTC. Translated: CAWSTTSRNEQFF.